Below are 19 T cell receptor beta chains sequenced from a single sample in a study of shared clonotypes between healthy human individuals. Clones were sequenced by immunoSEQ multiplex PCR, and TCRdb holds only the in-frame ones, with some missing. The top ten hold 0.25% to 0.35% of the sample, which has about 580,000 clones, more than 95% seen once. CD45RO-negative, CCR7-selected cells formed the naive CD8 fraction, which excluded terminally differentiated effector memory CD45RA+ cells. The sequenced material came from naive CD8+ T cells sorted from blood. The receptors stem from a man aged 25 to 40 in good health.

The chain is built from TRBV6-1 and TRBJ1-2; no clear D gene. Per germline, CDR1 MNHNS and CDR2 SASEGT. V was trimmed by 2 bases and J by 4 bases, leaving 14 bases between them. This CDR3 spans 15 amino acids. The CDR3 loop is CASSEISVAGYGYTF. Written as DNA, the CDR3 is TGTGCCAGCAGTGAAATCTCGGTGGCGGGCTATGGCTACACCTTC.

The rearrangement uses TRBV29-1 and TRBJ2-1; 12 bases align to TRBD2. V was pared by 4 bases and J by 7 bases, with 17 bases of the junction left unmatched. Looked up from germline, CDR1 is SQVTM and CDR2 is ANQGSEA. The CDR3 consists of 18 residues. The CDR3 bases are TGCAGCGTTGCCGGACTAGCGGGACCAAGGACCAACTGGAATGAGCAGTTCTTC. Its translation: CSVAGLAGPRTNWNEQFF.

This chain links TRBV14 with TRBJ2-7, with D perhaps given as TRBD1 or TRBD2 (6 bases each). Germline V gene sequence: CDR1 SGHDN, CDR2 FVKESK. CDR3 length: 16 amino acids. Trimming stripped 0 bases from V and 6 bases from J, with 18 bases between. The CDR3 sequence: CASSQDSGGRLSEQYF. CDR3 in DNA: TGTGCCAGCAGCCAAGATTCTGGGGGGCGGTTGAGCGAGCAGTACTTC.

This clone appeared a few times. The chain employs TRBV9 and TRBJ2-7; 7 nucleotides align to TRBD2. Per germline, CDR1 SGDLS and CDR2 YYNGEE. V was clipped by 4 bases and J by 0 bases; unmatched bases: 7. The CDR3 is made up of 15 amino acids. The CDR3 DNA is TGTGCCAGCAGCTCACAGCGGGATGTCTCCTACGAGCAGTACTTC. Protein sequence: CASSSQRDVSYEQYF.

This sequence joins TRBV20-1 and TRBJ2-1; no clear D gene. V was shortened by 5 bases and J by 13 bases, with 12 bases between the two germline ends. This CDR3 has 10 amino acids. The germline gives CDR1 DFQATT, CDR2 SNEGSKA (reference sequence). The CDR3 DNA reads TGCAGTGCTTTGGAGAACGAACAGTTCTTC. Its protein is CSALENEQFF.

This rearrangement joins TRBV5-4 to TRBJ2-2, with D possibly being TRBD1 (6 bases). V was trimmed by 3 bases and J by 6 bases, leaving 12 bases between them. CDR1 is SGHNT and CDR2 is YYREEE in the germline V gene (reference sequence). The CDR3 sequence is 14 residues long. The CDR3 loop is CASSYPGVPGELFF. The CDR3 region has the DNA TGTGCCAGCAGCTACCCAGGGGTCCCCGGGGAGCTGTTTTTT.

On this clone itself: Compared with germline, one end of the junction differs, possibly owing to a read error. The gene calls are TRBV7-8 and TRBJ1-2, with D possibly TRBD1 on 5 matching bases. Germline V gene lookup returns CDR1 SGHVS and CDR2 FQNEAQ. This CDR3 is built from 12 residues. The CDR3 DNA sequence: TGTGCCAGCACCCCCATTGGGGACCTTTTATCCTTC. Translated: CASTPIGDLLSF.

The rearrangement joins TRBV30 to TRBJ2-1; 9 bases fit TRBD2. Germline V gives CDR1 GTSNPN, CDR2 SVGIG (reference sequence). V dropped 6 bases and J dropped 4; count of bases not matched to a gene: 7. The CDR3 runs to 14 residues. Written as DNA, the CDR3 is TGTGCCTGCGAGGGACTAGCTGAATACAATGAGCAGTTCTTC. Residues: CACEGLAEYNEQFF.

The chain carries TRBV27 and TRBJ1-1, with D maybe TRBD1 (5 bases). The germline V and J ends were trimmed by 7 bases and 6 bases, with 12 bases remaining between them. The CDR3 loop spans 12 amino acids. CDR1 and CDR2 (germline): MNHEY, SMNVEV (reference sequence). The CDR3 DNA reads TGTGCCAGCATGGGAGGGACGGCTGAAGCTTTCTTT. This gives the protein CASMGGTAEAFF.

The chain recombines TRBV4-1 with TRBJ2-2; 8 bases are shared with TRBD2. CDR3 length equals 17 residues. With 0 bases clipped from V and 6 bases from J, the junction kept 9 bases outside the gene matches. The germline V gene has CDR1 MGHRA and CDR2 YSYEKL. As DNA, the CDR3 is TGCGCCAGCAGCCAAGATCTGGGTAGCGGGAATGCCGGGGAGCTGTTTTTT. It translates to CASSQDLGSGNAGELFF.

This chain connects TRBV9 to TRBJ2-5; D remains unclear. V was clipped by 4 bases and J by 4 bases, with 8 bases between them. This CDR3 comprises 12 residues. The germline V gene encodes CDR1 SGDLS and CDR2 YYNGEE. CDR3 DNA sequence: TGTGCCAGCAGCCCGACGGGAGAGACCCAGTACTTC. As protein: CASSPTGETQYF.

This CDR3 reads CATSGRLNTEAFF. In nucleotides, the CDR3 is TGTGCCACCAGCGGGCGCTTGAACACTGAAGCTTTCTTT. V is TRBV15 and J is TRBJ1-1; D is undetermined. Germline V gene data show CDR1 as LNHNV and CDR2 as YYDKDF (reference sequence). Trimming took 5 bases from V and 0 from J, leaving 7 bases between them. The CDR3 length is 13 residues.

The CDR3 DNA reads as TGTGCCAGCAGCCCCCTCGGCAGCCGGACAGATACGCAGTATTTT. Translating gives CASSPLGSRTDTQYF. The genes are TRBV11-2 and TRBJ2-3; D not resolved. The ends were cut back, 5 bases at V and 3 bases at J, with 15 bases in the middle. From germline, CDR1 is SGHAT and CDR2 FQNNGV. The CDR3 contains 15 residues.

J is TRBJ2-3 and V is TRBV6-5; D is unresolved. The CDR3 sequence is 13 residues long. Germline CDR1 reads MNHEY; CDR2 reads SVGAGI. Trimming stripped 2 bases from V and 6 bases from J, with 9 bases between. CDR3 in amino acids: CASSYTPADTQYF. In DNA, the CDR3 is TGTGCCAGCAGTTACACGCCGGCGGATACGCAGTATTTT.

The V call is TRBV5-1, the J call TRBJ2-1, with D possibly TRBD1 on 6 matching bases. V lost 0 bases to trimming and J lost 5 bases, with 9 bases between them. From germline, CDR1 is SGHRS and CDR2 YFSETQ. The length of the CDR3 is 14 residues. The CDR3 sequence is CASSLAGQHNEQFF. The DNA of the CDR3 is TGCGCCAGCAGCTTGGCGGGACAACACAATGAGCAGTTCTTC.

The chain is built from TRBV9 and TRBJ1-1, with a possible D match to TRBD1 (5 bases). The V gene's germline CDR1 is SGDLS and CDR2 YYNGEE. The CDR3 covers 13 residues. Trimming removed 6 bases from V and 0 bases from J, with 9 bases in between. This CDR3 reads CASTRGVNTEAFF. The CDR3 DNA sequence: TGTGCCAGCACCCGGGGCGTGAACACTGAAGCTTTCTTT.

The rearrangement joins TRBV5-1 to TRBJ2-3; 9 bases are a match to TRBD1. Unmatched junction bases numbered 12, after V lost 2 bases and J lost 5 bases. CDR1 is SGHRS, CDR2 YFSETQ, per germline. CDR3 length equals 17 residues. CDR3 loop: CASSLFLRDRDQDTQYF. The DNA for the CDR3 is TGCGCCAGCAGCTTATTTCTCAGGGACAGGGATCAAGATACGCAGTATTTT.

DNA for the CDR3: TGTGCCAGCAGCCCTACGGAGGGGCTAGACTACGAGCAGTACTTC. This gives the protein CASSPTEGLDYEQYF. The J gene is TRBJ2-7, the V gene TRBV7-8; D is perhaps TRBD2 (6 bases). The CDR3 runs to 15 residues. V lost 5 bases and J lost 3, with 17 bases in between. CDR1 and CDR2 from the germline V gene are SGHVS and FQNEAQ.

This chain uses TRBV5-1 with TRBJ2-7, with unresolved D. The germline V gene encodes CDR1 SGHRS and CDR2 YFSETQ. The V gene lost 1 base and the J gene lost 1 base, with 12 bases spanning the gap. The CDR3 totals 15 residues. CDR3 DNA sequence: TGCGCCAGCAGCTTGTATGCTAGTGGATCCTACGAGCAGTACTTC. Amino acid sequence: CASSLYASGSYEQYF. The full variable domain, its missing parts supplied by reference TRBV5-1 and TRBJ2-7, is KAGVTQTPRYLIKTRGQQVTLSCSPISGHRSVSWYQQTPGQGLQFLFEYFSETQRNKGNFPGRFSGRQFSNSRSEMNVSTLELGDSALYLCASSLYASGSYEQYFGPGTRLTVT.